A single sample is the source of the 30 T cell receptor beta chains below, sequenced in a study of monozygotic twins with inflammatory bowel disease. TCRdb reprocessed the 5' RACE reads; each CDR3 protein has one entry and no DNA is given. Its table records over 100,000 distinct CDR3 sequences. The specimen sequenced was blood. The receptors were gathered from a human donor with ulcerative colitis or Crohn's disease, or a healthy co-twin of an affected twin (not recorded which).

The CDR3 spells CASSPRTGGELYEQYF. The V gene is TRBV7-2, the J gene TRBJ2-7; the D call from TCRdb, TRBD1, cannot be confirmed without DNA. CDR1 is SGHTA, CDR2 FQGNSA, per germline. The CDR3 consists of 16 residues.

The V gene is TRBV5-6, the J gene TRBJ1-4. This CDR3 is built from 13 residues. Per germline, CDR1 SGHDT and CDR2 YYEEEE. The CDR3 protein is CASSTGTNEKLFF.

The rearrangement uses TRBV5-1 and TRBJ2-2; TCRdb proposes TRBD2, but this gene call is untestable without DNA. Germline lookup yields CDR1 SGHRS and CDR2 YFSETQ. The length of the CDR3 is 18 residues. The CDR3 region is CASSPYWRDGSGTGELFF. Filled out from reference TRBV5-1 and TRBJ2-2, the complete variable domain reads KAGVTQTPRYLIKTRGQQVTLSCSPISGHRSVSWYQQTPGQGLQFLFEYFSETQRNKGNFPGRFSGRQFSNSRSEMNVSTLELGDSALYLCASSPYWRDGSGTGELFFGEGSRLTVL.

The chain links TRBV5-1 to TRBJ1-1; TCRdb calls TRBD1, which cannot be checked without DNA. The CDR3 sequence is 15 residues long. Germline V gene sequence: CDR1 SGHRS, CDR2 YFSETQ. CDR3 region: CASSLQGGAGTEAFF.

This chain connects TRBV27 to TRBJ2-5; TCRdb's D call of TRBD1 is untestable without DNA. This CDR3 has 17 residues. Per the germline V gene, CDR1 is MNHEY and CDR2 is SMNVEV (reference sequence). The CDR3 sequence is CASTNLLGAGEKETQYF.

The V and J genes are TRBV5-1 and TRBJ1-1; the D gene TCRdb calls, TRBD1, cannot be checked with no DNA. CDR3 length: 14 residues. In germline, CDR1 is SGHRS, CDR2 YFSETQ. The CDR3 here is CASSLGRGGKEAFF.

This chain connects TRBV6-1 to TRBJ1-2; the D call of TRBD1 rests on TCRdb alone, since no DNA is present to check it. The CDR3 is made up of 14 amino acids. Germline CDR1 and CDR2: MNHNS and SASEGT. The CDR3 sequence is CASRSRGINYGYTF.

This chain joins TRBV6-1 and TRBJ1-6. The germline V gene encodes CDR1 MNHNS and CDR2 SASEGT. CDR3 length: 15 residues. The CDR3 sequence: CASTYLGGGDSPLHF.

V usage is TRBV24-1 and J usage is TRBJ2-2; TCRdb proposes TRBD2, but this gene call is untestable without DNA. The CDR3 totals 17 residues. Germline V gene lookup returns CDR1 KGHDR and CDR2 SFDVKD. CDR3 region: CATSDLMTSGDTGELFF.

This CDR3 is CSARDRSDGGGENIQYF. The rearrangement joins TRBV20-1 to TRBJ2-4; the D call of TRBD1 rests on TCRdb alone, since no DNA is present to check it. CDR3 length: 17 residues. From germline, CDR1 is DFQATT and CDR2 SNEGSKA (reference sequence).

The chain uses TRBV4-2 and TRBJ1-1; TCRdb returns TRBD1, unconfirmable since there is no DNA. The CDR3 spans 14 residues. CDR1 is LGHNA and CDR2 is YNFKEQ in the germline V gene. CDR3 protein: CASSPQGVDTEAFF.

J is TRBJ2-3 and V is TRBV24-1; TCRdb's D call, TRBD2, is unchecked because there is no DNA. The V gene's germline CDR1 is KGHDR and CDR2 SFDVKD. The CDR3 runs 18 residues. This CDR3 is CATSDPGTSGGAPDTQYF.

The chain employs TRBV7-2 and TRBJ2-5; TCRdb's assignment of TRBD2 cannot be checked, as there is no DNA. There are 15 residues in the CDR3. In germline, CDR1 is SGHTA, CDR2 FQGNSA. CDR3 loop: CASSSLAGGYETQYF. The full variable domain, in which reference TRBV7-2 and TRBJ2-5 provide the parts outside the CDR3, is GAGVSQSPSNKVTEKGKDVELRCDPISGHTALYWYRQSLGQGLEFLIYFQGNSAPDKSGLPSDRFSAERTGGSVSTLTIQRTQQEDSAVYLCASSSLAGGYETQYFGPGTRLLVL.

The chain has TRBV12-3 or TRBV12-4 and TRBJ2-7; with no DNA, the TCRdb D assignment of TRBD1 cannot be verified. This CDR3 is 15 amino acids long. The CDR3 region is CASSFSDRGPYEQYF.

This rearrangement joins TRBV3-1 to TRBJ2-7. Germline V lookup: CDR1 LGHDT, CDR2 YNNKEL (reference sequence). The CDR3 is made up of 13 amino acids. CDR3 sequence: CASSHQRTDEQYF.

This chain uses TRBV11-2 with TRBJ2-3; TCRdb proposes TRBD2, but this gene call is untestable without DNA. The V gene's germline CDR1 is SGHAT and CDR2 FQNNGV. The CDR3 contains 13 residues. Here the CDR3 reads CAGTGGRAVRMYF.

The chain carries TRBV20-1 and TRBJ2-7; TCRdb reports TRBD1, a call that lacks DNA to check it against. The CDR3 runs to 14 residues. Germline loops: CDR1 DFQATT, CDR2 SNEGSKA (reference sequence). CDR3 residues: CSARGRRGDGEQYF.

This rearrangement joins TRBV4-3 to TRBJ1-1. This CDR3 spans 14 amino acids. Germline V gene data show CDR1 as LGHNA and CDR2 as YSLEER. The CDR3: CASSQDPRNTEAFF.

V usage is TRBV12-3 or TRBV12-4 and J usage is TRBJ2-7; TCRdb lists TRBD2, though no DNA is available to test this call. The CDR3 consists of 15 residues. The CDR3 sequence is CASSFYGGRAGEQYF.

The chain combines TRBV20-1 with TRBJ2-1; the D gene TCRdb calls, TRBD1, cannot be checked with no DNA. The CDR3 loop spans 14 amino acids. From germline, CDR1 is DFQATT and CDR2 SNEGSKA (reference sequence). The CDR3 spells CSARIPGQGNEQFF.

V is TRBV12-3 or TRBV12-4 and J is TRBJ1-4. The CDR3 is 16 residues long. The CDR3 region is CASSPSTGGGDEKLFF.

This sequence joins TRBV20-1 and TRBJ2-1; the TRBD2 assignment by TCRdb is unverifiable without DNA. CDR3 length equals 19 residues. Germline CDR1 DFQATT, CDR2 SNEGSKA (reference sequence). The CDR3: CSATTGTSGEYAGYNEQFF.

This CDR3 reads CASTPQGEGGNQPQHF. The V and J genes are TRBV6-2 or TRBV6-3 and TRBJ1-5; TCRdb gives TRBD1 as the D gene, but with no DNA this cannot be confirmed. Germline-derived CDR1 and CDR2 are MNHEY and SVGEGT. The CDR3 spans 16 residues.

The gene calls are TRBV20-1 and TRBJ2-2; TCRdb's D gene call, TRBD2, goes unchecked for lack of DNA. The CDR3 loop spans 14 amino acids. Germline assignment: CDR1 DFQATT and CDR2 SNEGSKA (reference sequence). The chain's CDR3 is CSAPGGLDTGELFF.

CDR3 amino acids: CASSATQHSPLHF. The genes are TRBV25-1 and TRBJ1-6. CDR3 length: 13 amino acids. In germline, CDR1 is MGHDK, CDR2 SYGVNS.

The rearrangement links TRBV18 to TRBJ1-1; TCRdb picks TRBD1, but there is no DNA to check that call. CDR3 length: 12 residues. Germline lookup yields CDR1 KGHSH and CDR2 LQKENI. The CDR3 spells CASSPDRDEAFF.

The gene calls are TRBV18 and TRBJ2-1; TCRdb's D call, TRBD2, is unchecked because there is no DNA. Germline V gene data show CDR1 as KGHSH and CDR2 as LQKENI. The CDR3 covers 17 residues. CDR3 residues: CASSPTSDLRGINEQFF.

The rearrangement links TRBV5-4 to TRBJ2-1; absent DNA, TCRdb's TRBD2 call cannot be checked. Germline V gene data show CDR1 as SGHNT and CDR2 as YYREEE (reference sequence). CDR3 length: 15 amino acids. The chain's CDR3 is CASSLSGGYLNEQFF.

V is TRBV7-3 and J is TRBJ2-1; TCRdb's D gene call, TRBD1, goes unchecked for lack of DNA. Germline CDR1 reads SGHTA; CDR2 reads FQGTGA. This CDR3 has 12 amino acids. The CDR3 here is CASSSQGTEQFF.

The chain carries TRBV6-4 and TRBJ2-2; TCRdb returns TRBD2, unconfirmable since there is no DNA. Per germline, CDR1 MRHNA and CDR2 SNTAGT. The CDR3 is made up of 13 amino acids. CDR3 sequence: CASSIVATGELFF.